The clone carrying this TCR beta chain has a single count. Produced via immunoSEQ multiplex PCR; TCRdb's table is partial and in-frame only. The sample yields about 7,900 clones, 70% to 85% seen once. Over chemoradiotherapy, repertoires were sampled more than once. The data are from a study of chemoradiotherapy in HPV16-positive cancers. Trimming at V came to 4 bases and at J to 8 bases, leaving 10 bases not matched to a gene. This CDR3 is built from 15 residues. The germline gives CDR1 SGHDT, CDR2 YYEEEE. The rearrangement uses TRBV5-6 and TRBJ2-3; 10 bases agree with TRBD1. Sample acquisition took place from a patient who underwent chemoradiotherapy. This receptor was identified in a human donor with HPV-associated anogenital cancer. The DNA for the CDR3 is TGTGCCAGCAGCCGGGGGCGGGACAGGGGTGCTACGCAGTATTTT. It is translated as CASSRGRDRGATQYF.